These 10 T cell receptor beta chains were sequenced from one sample in a study of cytomegalovirus exposure and HLA in healthy donors. This table comes from immunoSEQ multiplex PCR, and its TCRdb copy is limited to in-frame clones, with some not included. The sample shows 260,000 or so clones, 85% to 90% of them seen only once. The sequenced sample was PBMCs. Receptors were obtained from a woman between 18 and 29 years old in good health and CMV-seronegative.

This clone was recorded only once. The CDR3 sequence: CASSSGDSSYEQYF. The CDR3 region has the DNA TGTGCCAGCAGTTCGGGGGACAGCTCCTACGAGCAGTACTTC. This rearrangement joins TRBV28 to TRBJ2-7, with D perhaps TRBD1 (7 bases). V was pared by 4 bases and J by 0 bases, with 10 bases between. Germline CDR1 and CDR2: MDHEN and SYDVKM. The CDR3 sequence is 14 residues long.

V usage is TRBV18 and J usage is TRBJ1-4; D not certain. V gave up 2 bases and J gave up 11 bases, with 15 bases separating them. Germline lookup yields CDR1 KGHSH and CDR2 LQKENI. The CDR3 extends over 14 amino acids. As DNA, the CDR3 is TGTGCCAGCTCACCATTAGAGGAGGGAAGCAAACTGTTTTTT. It yields the protein CASSPLEEGSKLFF.

This chain connects TRBV7-2 to TRBJ1-5, with TRBD1 as a possible D gene (6 bases). The V and J ends lost 4 bases and 2 bases respectively, with 12 bases between them. The CDR3 has 15 residues. CDR1 is SGHTA and CDR2 is FQGNSA in the germline V gene. CDR3 DNA: TGTGCCAGCAGCTCCCCAGGGGTTGGCAATCAGCCCCAGCATTTT. Translating it yields CASSSPGVGNQPQHF. The variable domain in full, with the rest retrieved from reference TRBV7-2 and TRBJ1-5, is GAGVSQSPSNKVTEKGKDVELRCDPISGHTALYWYRQSLGQGLEFLIYFQGNSAPDKSGLPSDRFSAERTGGSVSTLTIQRTQQEDSAVYLCASSSPGVGNQPQHFGDGTRLSIL.

The chain is built from TRBV21-1 and TRBJ1-2. TRBV21-1 is shown as a pseudogene. The CDR3 runs to 14 residues. In DNA, the CDR3 is TGTGCCAGCAGCCTGGGAGGGGGGGGCTGTGGCTACACCTTC. Amino acid sequence: CASSLGGGGCGYTF.

The chain has TRBV6-5 and TRBJ2-7; TRBD1 might be the D (6 bases). The CDR3 is made up of 12 amino acids. V was clipped by 2 bases and J by 5 bases, with 7 bases between them. Per germline, CDR1 MNHEY and CDR2 SVGAGI. The CDR3 is CASSYNRDEQYF. Written as DNA, the CDR3 is TGTGCCAGCAGTTACAACAGGGACGAGCAGTACTTC.

The chain carries TRBV11-2 and TRBJ2-7; TRBD2 matches 8 bases. Trimming took 5 bases from V and 6 from J; bases not matched to a gene: 6. Germline V gene sequence: CDR1 SGHAT, CDR2 FQNNGV. The CDR3 contains 13 residues. The DNA of the CDR3 is TGTGCCAGCAGCACGGGACTAGGAGGCGAGCAGTACTTC. This encodes CASSTGLGGEQYF.

V usage is TRBV28 and J usage is TRBJ1-4; possible D gene TRBD1, 5 bases. In germline, CDR1 is MDHEN, CDR2 SYDVKM. V was clipped by 4 bases and J by 0 bases, with 12 bases between them. The CDR3 is 16 amino acids. CDR3 amino acids: CASSWGRSATNEKLFF. The CDR3 bases are TGTGCCAGCAGTTGGGGGAGGAGTGCAACTAATGAAAAACTGTTTTTT.

The genes are TRBV18 and TRBJ2-3; 8 bases agree with TRBD2. J was trimmed by 4 bases and V by 3 bases; bases with no gene match: 12. The CDR3 spans 17 residues. The germline V gene has CDR1 KGHSH and CDR2 LQKENI. The CDR3 is CASSPTAAGEVSDTQYF. The CDR3 bases are TGTGCCAGCTCACCGACCGCAGCGGGAGAAGTTTCAGATACGCAGTATTTT.

The chain joins TRBV9 to TRBJ2-5; 7 bases are a match to TRBD1. Germline CDR1 is SGDLS and CDR2 is YYNGEE. V lost 2 bases, J lost 0 bases, and 7 bases stayed unmatched. The CDR3 spans 16 residues. The CDR3 sequence: CASSVRGKGDQETQYF. The CDR3, as DNA: TGTGCCAGCAGCGTCAGGGGGAAGGGGGACCAAGAGACCCAGTACTTC.

The rearrangement uses TRBV29-1 and TRBJ2-7; TRBD2 might be the D (6 bases). Germline V gene data show CDR1 as SQVTM and CDR2 as ANQGSEA. The CDR3 runs 13 residues. V was shortened by 3 bases and J by 3 bases, with 12 bases between the two germline ends. Here the CDR3 reads CSVEGEANYEQYF. DNA of the CDR3: TGCAGCGTTGAGGGGGAGGCAAACTACGAGCAGTACTTC.